The 14 T cell receptor beta chains listed next were all sequenced from one sample in a study of cytomegalovirus exposure and HLA in healthy donors. 60 Vbeta and 13 Jbeta primers were used in PCR. TCRdb keeps only in-frame clones here, not all; method: immunoSEQ multiplex PCR. The profile shows approximately 110,000 clones, 60% to 85% of them singletons. The sample consisted of PBMCs. Every receptor here comes from a man aged 35 to 55 in good health and CMV-seronegative.

This chain connects TRBV4-2 to TRBJ1-1, with TRBD1 matching 8 bases. Germline CDR1 reads LGHNA; CDR2 reads YNFKEQ. The CDR3 runs 14 residues. The ends lost 4 bases at V and 4 bases at J; junction bases unmatched: 5. CDR3 bases: TGTGCCAGCAGCCCGACAGGGGAGGGCACTGAAGCTTTCTTT. Translated: CASSPTGEGTEAFF.

The gene calls are TRBV6-5 and TRBJ2-7; TRBD1 matches 8 bases. The CDR3 loop spans 16 amino acids. The junction had 4 bases not matched to a gene; V was cut back by 0 bases and J by 0 bases. Per the germline V gene, CDR1 is MNHEY and CDR2 is SVGAGI. In DNA form, the CDR3 reads TGTGCCAGCAGTTACTCCGGGACAGGAAGCTCCTACGAGCAGTACTTC. Amino acids: CASSYSGTGSSYEQYF.

This rearrangement joins TRBV7-9 to TRBJ1-2, with D possibly matching TRBD1 (5 bases). This CDR3 has 16 amino acids. V gave up 1 base and J gave up 4 bases, with 16 bases separating them. Germline assignment: CDR1 SEHNR and CDR2 FQNEAQ (reference sequence). CDR3 protein: CASSLVGRASSYGYTF. CDR3 DNA sequence: TGTGCCAGCAGCTTAGTAGGCAGGGCATCCTCCTATGGCTACACCTTC. Filled out from reference TRBV7-9 and TRBJ1-2, the complete variable domain reads DTGVSQNPRHKITKRGQNVTFRCDPISEHNRLYWYRQTLGQGPEFLTYFQNEAQLEKSRLLSDRFSAERPKGSFSTLEIQRTEQGDSAMYLCASSLVGRASSYGYTFGSGTRLTVV.

This chain joins TRBV5-6 and TRBJ1-2, with D unresolved. Per the germline V gene, CDR1 is SGHDT and CDR2 is YYEEEE. V was pared by 0 bases and J by 1 base, with 7 bases between. This CDR3 is 14 amino acids long. DNA of the CDR3: TGTGCCAGCAGCTTGGTCCAGGTTAACTATGGCTACACCTTC. Its translation: CASSLVQVNYGYTF.

A single count supports this clone. The genes are TRBV4-1 and TRBJ2-7, with 11 bases lining up with TRBD2. Germline V gives CDR1 MGHRA, CDR2 YSYEKL. After removal of 4 bases from V and 2 bases from J, the junction contained 4 bases not matched to a gene. The CDR3 is 15 amino acids. The CDR3 reads CASSLTTSGAYEQYF. CDR3 coding DNA: TGCGCCAGCAGCCTTACGACTAGCGGGGCCTACGAGCAGTACTTC.

The sample holds a few counts of this clone. The chain uses TRBV7-9 and TRBJ1-4, with D tentatively TRBD1 (5 bases). CDR1 SEHNR and CDR2 FQNEAQ come from the germline V gene (reference sequence). V was trimmed by 1 base and J by 3 bases, leaving 12 bases between them. The CDR3 is 16 amino acids. CDR3 nucleotide sequence: TGTGCCAGCAGCTTAGTAGAGGGGAGGGCTAATGAAAAACTGTTTTTT. Protein product: CASSLVEGRANEKLFF. The variable domain in full, completed from reference TRBV7-9 and TRBJ1-4, reads DTGVSQNPRHKITKRGQNVTFRCDPISEHNRLYWYRQTLGQGPEFLTYFQNEAQLEKSRLLSDRFSAERPKGSFSTLEIQRTEQGDSAMYLCASSLVEGRANEKLFFGSGTQLSVL.

V gene TRBV10-3 combines with J gene TRBJ2-7, with 7 positions matching TRBD2. Germline loops: CDR1 ENHRY, CDR2 SYGVKD. V was clipped by 8 bases and J by 1 base; unmatched bases: 5. This CDR3 region has 13 residues. The CDR3 sequence is CAIGGGQSYEQYF. In nucleotides, the CDR3 is TGTGCCATCGGGGGAGGGCAGTCCTACGAGCAGTACTTC.

This clone has a handful of counts. The chain has TRBV5-5 and TRBJ2-1; 9 bases fit TRBD2. The V and J ends lost 4 bases and 7 bases, in that order; junction bases with no gene match: 6. Germline loops: CDR1 SGHKS, CDR2 YYEKEE (reference sequence). This CDR3 is built from 14 residues. CDR3 in amino acids: CASSGLGLANEQFF. CDR3 DNA: TGTGCCAGCAGCGGGCTGGGACTAGCAAATGAGCAGTTCTTC.

This chain links TRBV6-5 with TRBJ1-1, with a possible D match to TRBD1 (6 bases). Germline loops: CDR1 MNHEY, CDR2 SVGAGI. This CDR3 comprises 15 residues. Trimming shortened V by 2 bases and J by 4 bases, and 14 bases separated the two germline ends. Here the CDR3 DNA reads TGTGCCAGCAGTTACCCCAAGGGGGGGATCACTGAAGCTTTCTTT. It codes for CASSYPKGGITEAFF.

DNA for the CDR3: TGCAGCGCCGGGGACAGCGAGCAGTACTTC. It yields the protein CSAGDSEQYF. The chain recombines TRBV29-1 with TRBJ2-7; 7 bases agree with TRBD1. J lost 6 bases, V lost 7 bases, and 3 bases had no gene match. CDR1 and CDR2 (germline): SQVTM, ANQGSEA. The CDR3 runs 10 residues.

V and J are TRBV4-3 and TRBJ1-3; no definite D call. Per the germline V gene, CDR1 is LGHNA and CDR2 is YSLEER. Trimming removed 1 base from V and 2 bases from J, with 15 bases in between. CDR3 length: 17 residues. This CDR3 is CASSQAIVAGAGNTIYF. The CDR3 DNA reads as TGCGCCAGCAGCCAAGCCATCGTTGCAGGCGCTGGAAACACCATATATTTT.

Only one count was recorded for this clone. The rearrangement joins TRBV2 to TRBJ2-1; 10 nucleotides line up with TRBD2. The J segment lost 3 bases and the V segment lost 10 bases, leaving 12 bases of the junction unmatched. CDR3 length: 16 residues. The V gene's germline CDR1 is SNHLY and CDR2 FYNNEI. CDR3: CATPEKGTSVYNEQFF. CDR3 bases: TGTGCCACCCCTGAAAAGGGGACTAGCGTCTACAATGAGCAGTTCTTC.

V gene TRBV29-1 combines with J gene TRBJ2-7, with D perhaps matching TRBD1 (6 bases). In germline, CDR1 is SQVTM, CDR2 ANQGSEA. The CDR3 spans 12 residues. Trimming took off 1 base at V and 3 bases at J, with 7 bases between the two ends. This chain's CDR3 is CSVEGDNYEQYF. The CDR3 bases are TGCAGCGTTGAAGGGGACAACTACGAGCAGTACTTC.

The chain carries TRBV28 and TRBJ2-4, with D maybe TRBD2 (6 bases). The CDR3 runs 17 residues. V lost 6 bases to trimming and J lost 0 bases, with 18 bases between them. Looked up from germline, CDR1 is MDHEN and CDR2 is SYDVKM. The CDR3 region is CASRTLGTGRAKNIQYF. The CDR3 region has the DNA TGTGCCAGCAGAACCCTCGGGACTGGCAGAGCCAAAAACATTCAGTACTTC.